The 14 T cell receptor beta chains given below trace back to one sample, sequenced in a study of beta chain features in type 1 diabetes. The sequenced template was cDNA made from the entire isolated RNA. Generated by immunoSEQ multiplex PCR, the TCRdb table keeps only in-frame clones and is missing some. The sample lists 120,000 to 150,000 clones; nearly 50% were seen once. Sequencing was done on a sample of Tregs from blood. The receptors derive from a man younger than 35 in good health.

This chain links TRBV7-2 with TRBJ2-3; D gene ambiguous. The CDR3 runs 14 residues. The germline V gene has CDR1 SGHTA and CDR2 FQGNSA. The V and J ends lost 5 bases and 6 bases respectively, with 15 bases between them. CDR3 DNA sequence: TGTGCCAGCAGCGTCCCAGGTTCTACGGATACGCAGTATTTT. Protein sequence: CASSVPGSTDTQYF.

The CDR3 nucleotides read TGTGCCAGCAGCTTGGGGCCCCATAGCAATCAGCCCCAGCATTTT. Its translation is CASSLGPHSNQPQHF. The chain combines TRBV5-6 with TRBJ1-5; D ambiguous. CDR1 SGHDT and CDR2 YYEEEE come from the germline V gene. Trimming left V 0 bases short and J 0 bases short, with 7 bases between. This CDR3 has 15 residues.

The chain uses TRBV27 and TRBJ2-7, with 10 nucleotides matching TRBD2. V shed 3 bases, J shed 0 bases, and the junction held 2 bases outside the gene matches. CDR1 is MNHEY, CDR2 SMNVEV, per germline (reference sequence). CDR3 length equals 15 residues. This CDR3 is CASSLASGSSYEQYF. The CDR3 region has the DNA TGTGCCAGCAGTTTGGCTAGCGGGAGCTCCTACGAGCAGTACTTC.

This chain joins TRBV5-1 and TRBJ2-3, with 7 bases fitting TRBD2. This CDR3 has 15 residues. From germline, CDR1 is SGHRS and CDR2 YFSETQ. V trimming: 1 base; J trimming: 1 base; junction bases outside the gene matches: 3. The CDR3 sequence: CASSLYLAGTDTQYF. The DNA for the CDR3 is TGCGCCAGCAGCTTGTACCTAGCGGGCACAGATACGCAGTATTTT.

This clone was recorded only once. The chain carries TRBV27 and TRBJ2-6; TRBD1 matches 7 bases. Trimming cost V 8 bases and J 0 bases; bases outside gene matches: 1. Germline V gene sequence: CDR1 MNHEY, CDR2 SMNVEV (reference sequence). This CDR3 is 14 amino acids long. The CDR3 loop is CASGTASGANVLTF. CDR3 nucleotides: TGTGCCAGCGGGACAGCCTCTGGGGCCAACGTCCTGACTTTC.

The V and J genes are TRBV7-3 and TRBJ1-4; tentatively, D is TRBD1 (6 bases). The V gene lost 4 bases and the J gene lost 5 bases, with 29 bases spanning the gap. Germline values: CDR1 SGHTA, CDR2 FQGTGA. The CDR3 covers 20 residues. The CDR3 sequence: CASSSTRGAGLKKPNEKLFF. CDR3 DNA sequence: TGTGCCAGCAGCTCCACGCGGGGGGCAGGACTGAAGAAGCCGAATGAAAAACTGTTTTTT. Full variable domain (remainder filled in from reference TRBV7-3 and TRBJ1-4): GAGVSQTPSNKVTEKGKYVELRCDPISGHTALYWYRQSLGQGPEFLIYFQGTGAADDSGLPNDRFFAVRPEGSVSTLKIQRTERGDSAVYLCASSSTRGAGLKKPNEKLFFGSGTQLSVL.

This chain joins TRBV5-1 and TRBJ1-5, with 9 positions matching TRBD1. Germline CDR1 and CDR2: SGHRS and YFSETQ. Unmatched junction bases numbered 2, after V lost 0 bases and J lost 4 bases. The CDR3 has 15 amino acids. The CDR3 region is CASSLGGTGNQPQHF. The DNA for the CDR3 is TGCGCCAGCAGCTTGGGGGGGACAGGGAATCAGCCCCAGCATTTT. Together with reference TRBV5-1 and TRBJ1-5, the CDR3 gives the full variable domain: KAGVTQTPRYLIKTRGQQVTLSCSPISGHRSVSWYQQTPGQGLQFLFEYFSETQRNKGNFPGRFSGRQFSNSRSEMNVSTLELGDSALYLCASSLGGTGNQPQHFGDGTRLSIL.

The rearrangement links TRBV5-1 to TRBJ2-7; no reliable D call. CDR1 is SGHRS and CDR2 is YFSETQ in the germline V gene. The length of the CDR3 is 12 residues. V was cut by 6 bases and J by 1 base, with 8 bases left in between. The CDR3 DNA reads TGCGCCAGCACTACAGATTCCTACGAGCAGTACTTC. This translates into CASTTDSYEQYF.

The rearrangement links TRBV29-1 to TRBJ1-4, with 10 nucleotides matching TRBD1. Unmatched junction bases numbered 1, after V lost 4 bases and J lost 5 bases. The CDR3 spans 13 residues. CDR1 and CDR2 (germline): SQVTM, ANQGSEA. The CDR3 DNA reads as TGCAGCGTTGGGACAGGGGGGAATGAAAAACTGTTTTTT. The encoded protein is CSVGTGGNEKLFF.

The sample holds one count of this clone. This chain uses TRBV4-1 with TRBJ2-1; 12 bases line up with TRBD2. CDR3 length: 16 residues. V gave up 8 bases and J gave up 5 bases; unmatched junction bases: 10. The V gene's germline CDR1 is MGHRA and CDR2 YSYEKL. CDR3 in DNA: TGCGCCAGCCGTCCCCCGGGACTAGCGGGTCACAATGAGCAGTTCTTC. Amino acids: CASRPPGLAGHNEQFF.

This rearrangement joins TRBV5-5 to TRBJ2-1, with D perhaps TRBD2 (6 bases). Germline V CDR1 and CDR2: SGHKS, YYEKEE (reference sequence). The V end lost 2 bases, the J end lost 8 bases, and 14 bases lay between the germline ends. The CDR3 loop spans 14 amino acids. For the CDR3, the DNA is TGTGCCAGCAGCTTCCGGGAGCTGGCCTATGAGCAGTTCTTC. It specifies CASSFRELAYEQFF.

The rearrangement uses TRBV5-1 and TRBJ1-5, with TRBD1 identical over 9 bases. Losses at the gene ends were 5 bases for V and 6 bases for J; bases not matched to a gene: 9. The CDR3 runs 15 residues. Germline loops: CDR1 SGHRS, CDR2 YFSETQ. CDR3 bases: TGCGCCAGCAGTGCCGGGACAGGGTCGTCTCAGCCCCAGCATTTT. Translated, it gives CASSAGTGSSQPQHF.

This sequence joins TRBV29-1 and TRBJ2-5; 7 nucleotides match TRBD2. The tail of the sequence fits TRBJ2-7 better, so the J call may be wrong. The CDR3 spans 14 residues. Germline CDR1 SQVTM, CDR2 ANQGSEA. The CDR3 reads CSAKLRTSSYEQYF. As DNA, the CDR3 is TGCAGCGCTAAACTGAGGACTAGTTCTTACGAGCAGTACTTC.

The V and J genes are TRBV7-9 and TRBJ1-2; 7 bases agree with TRBD1. The germline gives CDR1 SEHNR, CDR2 FQNEAQ (reference sequence). The CDR3 covers 13 residues. V shed 4 bases, J shed 8 bases, and the junction held 7 bases outside the gene matches. In DNA form, the CDR3 reads TGTGCCAGCAGCTCTAGGGGGCTCGGGGGCTACACCTTC. Translated: CASSSRGLGGYTF. Filled out from reference TRBV7-9 and TRBJ1-2, the complete variable domain reads DTGVSQNPRHKITKRGQNVTFRCDPISEHNRLYWYRQTLGQGPEFLTYFQNEAQLEKSRLLSDRFSAERPKGSFSTLEIQRTEQGDSAMYLCASSSRGLGGYTFGSGTRLTVV.